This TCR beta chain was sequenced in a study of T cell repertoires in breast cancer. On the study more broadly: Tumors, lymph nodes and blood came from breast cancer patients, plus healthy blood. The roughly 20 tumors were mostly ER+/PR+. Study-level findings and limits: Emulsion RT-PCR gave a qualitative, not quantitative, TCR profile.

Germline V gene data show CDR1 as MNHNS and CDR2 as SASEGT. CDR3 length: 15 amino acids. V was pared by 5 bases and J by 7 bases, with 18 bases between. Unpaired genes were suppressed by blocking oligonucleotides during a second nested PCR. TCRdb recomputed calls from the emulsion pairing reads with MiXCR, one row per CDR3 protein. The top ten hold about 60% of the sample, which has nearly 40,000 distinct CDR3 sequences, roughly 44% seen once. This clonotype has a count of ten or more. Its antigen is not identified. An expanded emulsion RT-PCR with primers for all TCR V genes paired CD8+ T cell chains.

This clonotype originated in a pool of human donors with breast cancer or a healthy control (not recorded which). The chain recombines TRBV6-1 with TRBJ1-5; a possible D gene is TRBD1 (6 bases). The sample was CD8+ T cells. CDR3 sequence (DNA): TGTGCCAGCAGTTCCCGGGCAATTCAGGGGCAGCCCCAGCATTTT. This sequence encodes CASSSRAIQGQPQHF.